A single sample is the source of the 18 T cell receptor beta chains below, sequenced in a study of OX40 agonist ivuxolimab in advanced cancers. The table came from immunoSEQ multiplex PCR; TCRdb's copy has only in-frame clones and leaves some out. The sample records some 95,000 clones, about 91% being singletons. The sample was CD4+ or CD8+ T cells sorted from blood, taken in a trial of the OX40 agonist ivuxolimab. All receptors come from an adult with an advanced solid tumor such as melanoma, head and neck, liver or kidney cancer.

The chain employs TRBV7-9 and TRBJ2-1, with 8 bases identical to TRBD2. There are 14 residues in the CDR3. Germline CDR1 and CDR2: SEHNR and FQNEAQ (reference sequence). Trimming removed 4 bases from V and 8 bases from J; junction bases left unmatched: 7. The CDR3 DNA follows: TGTGCCAGCAGCTGGTCGGGGGGGTTCGATGAGCAGTTCTTC. Its protein product is CASSWSGGFDEQFF.

V is TRBV14 and J is TRBJ2-1; D not certain. Germline CDR1 and CDR2: SGHDN and FVKESK. Trimming took 4 bases from V and 12 from J, leaving 16 bases between them. The CDR3 runs 13 residues. CDR3 nucleotides: TGTGCCAGCAGCCGAGAACACTCGCGAGGGCAGTTCTTC. This gives the protein CASSREHSRGQFF.

This chain uses TRBV7-3 with TRBJ1-6; TRBD1 matches 9 bases. The CDR3 loop spans 13 amino acids. Trimming cost V 6 bases and J 9 bases; bases outside gene matches: 3. The germline V gene encodes CDR1 SGHTA and CDR2 FQGTGA. The CDR3 loop is CASSRDRVSPLHF. CDR3 in DNA: TGTGCCAGCAGTCGGGACAGGGTTTCACCCCTCCACTTT.

V and J are TRBV7-9 and TRBJ1-6; no reliable D call. Germline V CDR1 and CDR2: SEHNR, FQNEAQ (reference sequence). The CDR3 is 15 amino acids. With 1 base removed from V and 8 bases from J, the gap between germline ends came to 12 bases. The chain's CDR3 is CASSLVSTSDSPLHF. The CDR3 coding sequence is TGTGCCAGCAGCTTAGTCAGTACCAGTGATTCACCCCTCCACTTT.

The chain has TRBV7-8 and TRBJ2-2; D perhaps matches TRBD1 (6 bases). V gave up 5 bases and J gave up 6 bases, with 19 bases separating them. The germline V gene encodes CDR1 SGHVS and CDR2 FQNEAQ. CDR3 size: 16 residues. The CDR3 DNA follows: TGTGCCAGCAGCCACCGCCGATTCAGGGGTCCCGGGGAGCTGTTTTTT. Its protein product is CASSHRRFRGPGELFF.

The V gene is TRBV5-6, the J gene TRBJ1-2; D remains unclear. Germline CDR1 is SGHDT and CDR2 is YYEEEE. The CDR3 has 15 amino acids. V lost 1 base to trimming and J lost 3 bases, with 13 bases between them. The CDR3 nucleotides are TGTGCCAGCAGCTTGTCTGGGGTGATTGACTATGGCTACACCTTC. Residues: CASSLSGVIDYGYTF.

The chain uses TRBV2 and TRBJ2-7; D is perhaps TRBD1 (7 bases). The germline V gene encodes CDR1 SNHLY and CDR2 FYNNEI. Trimming removed 7 bases at V and 3 bases at J, with 16 bases between. CDR3 size: 14 residues. The CDR3 DNA reads as TGTGCCAGCATAGTCGGGCAGGGGGGCTACGAGCAGTACTTC. Translation: CASIVGQGGYEQYF.

The V and J genes are TRBV6-1 and TRBJ2-2; possible D gene TRBD2, 5 bases. Germline CDR1 MNHNS, CDR2 SASEGT. CDR3 length: 17 amino acids. V dropped 2 bases and J dropped 6 bases, with 19 bases sitting between them. The CDR3 DNA is TGTGCCAGCAGTGAAATCTCTTTTATAGGGAGCGCCGGGGAGCTGTTTTTT. Its protein product is CASSEISFIGSAGELFF.

The chain uses TRBV2 and TRBJ1-2; 8 bases map to TRBD1. The CDR3 spans 14 residues. The germline CDR1 and CDR2 sequences are SNHLY and FYNNEI. V was pared by 6 bases and J by 5 bases, with 8 bases of the junction left unmatched. The CDR3 sequence: CASSKQGAIYGYTF. In DNA, the CDR3 is TGTGCCAGCAGCAAGCAGGGGGCGATTTATGGCTACACCTTC. The full variable domain, with the rest looked up from reference TRBV2 and TRBJ1-2, is EPEVTQTPSHQVTQMGQEVILRCVPISNHLYFYWYRQILGQKVEFLVSFYNNEISEKSEIFDDQFSVERPDGSNFTLKIRSTKLEDSAMYFCASSKQGAIYGYTFGSGTRLTVV.

The rearrangement uses TRBV19 and TRBJ2-2, with D perhaps assigned TRBD1 or TRBD2 (6 bases each). Trimming left V 8 bases short and J 5 bases short, with 15 bases between. The CDR3 has 14 amino acids. Germline CDR1 LNHDA, CDR2 SQIVND (reference sequence). The CDR3 loop is CASLEGGGTGELFF. CDR3 DNA sequence: TGTGCCAGTTTGGAGGGGGGTGGGACCGGGGAGCTGTTTTTT.

V usage is TRBV5-4 and J usage is TRBJ2-2, with TRBD1 identical over 7 bases. V trimming: 4 bases; J trimming: 5 bases; junction bases outside the gene matches: 8. Germline V gives CDR1 SGHNT, CDR2 YYREEE (reference sequence). The CDR3 loop spans 15 amino acids. CDR3 region: CASSEQNRGTGELFF. CDR3 sequence (DNA): TGTGCCAGCAGCGAACAAAACAGGGGTACCGGGGAGCTGTTTTTT.

The V and J genes are TRBV5-4 and TRBJ1-4; D is uncertain. Looked up from germline, CDR1 is SGHNT and CDR2 is YYREEE (reference sequence). This CDR3 has 14 amino acids. Between the trimmed V and J ends, which lost 0 bases and 6 bases, there was a span of 9 bases. The CDR3 loop is CASSLGLSYEKLFF. The CDR3 region has the DNA TGTGCCAGCAGCTTGGGCTTGAGCTATGAAAAACTGTTTTTT.

The V gene is TRBV19, the J gene TRBJ1-6, with D possibly TRBD1 on 5 matching bases. V was cut by 6 bases and J by 9 bases, with 18 bases left in between. Germline CDR1 reads LNHDA; CDR2 reads SQIVND (reference sequence). The CDR3 is 15 residues long. The chain's CDR3 is CASRTTGQTLSPLHF. The CDR3 DNA sequence: TGTGCCAGTAGGACGACGGGGCAGACGCTTTCACCCCTCCACTTT.

This rearrangement joins TRBV30 to TRBJ2-3, with unresolved D. The CDR3 covers 14 residues. Trimming cost V 3 bases and J 5 bases, with 15 bases left between them. Germline CDR1 is GTSNPN and CDR2 is SVGIG (reference sequence). CDR3 sequence reads: CAWRDGYEVDTQYF. The CDR3 coding sequence is TGTGCCTGGAGGGACGGTTATGAGGTAGATACGCAGTATTTT.

The genes are TRBV9 and TRBJ1-3; no firm D call. The V end was cut by 0 bases, the J end by 4 bases, with 17 bases between. Germline CDR1 SGDLS, CDR2 YYNGEE. The CDR3 has 17 amino acids. This CDR3 is CASSVGIRTEAGNTIYF. CDR3 DNA: TGTGCCAGCAGCGTAGGTATCCGGACGGAGGCGGGAAACACCATATATTTT.

J is TRBJ1-3 and V is TRBV5-4; D is ambiguous. In germline, CDR1 is SGHNT, CDR2 YYREEE (reference sequence). This CDR3 contains 15 residues. The V and J ends lost 2 bases and 0 bases respectively, with 9 bases between them. The chain's CDR3 is CASSFQPSSGNTIYF. CDR3 DNA: TGTGCCAGCAGCTTTCAACCGAGCTCTGGAAACACCATATATTTT.

This chain connects TRBV10-3 to TRBJ2-5, with a weak D call TRBD1 (6 bases). The CDR3 spans 14 residues. The V gene lost 6 bases and the J gene lost 5 bases, with 16 bases spanning the gap. Germline V gene data show CDR1 as ENHRY and CDR2 as SYGVKD. The CDR3 region is CAIRKQGSGETQYF. CDR3 sequence (DNA): TGTGCCATCAGGAAACAGGGATCAGGGGAGACCCAGTACTTC.

This chain joins TRBV2 and TRBJ1-4, with 7 bases that match TRBD1. From germline, CDR1 is SNHLY and CDR2 FYNNEI. V shed 1 base, J shed 8 bases, and the junction held 7 bases outside the gene matches. This CDR3 spans 15 amino acids. CDR3 sequence reads: CASSEVKGAWEKLFF. DNA of the CDR3: TGTGCCAGCAGTGAAGTTAAGGGGGCTTGGGAAAAACTGTTTTTT. Together with reference TRBV2 and TRBJ1-4, the CDR3 gives the full variable domain: EPEVTQTPSHQVTQMGQEVILRCVPISNHLYFYWYRQILGQKVEFLVSFYNNEISEKSEIFDDQFSVERPDGSNFTLKIRSTKLEDSAMYFCASSEVKGAWEKLFFGSGTQLSVL.